The rows below give T cell receptor beta chains drawn from one sample of a study of T cells after yellow fever vaccination. One entry per CDR3 protein, called by TCRdb with MiXCR from the 5' RACE reads. The data contain some 300,000 distinct CDR3 sequences, 8.1% of them seen just once; the ten biggest clones take up approximately 15%. This material consisted of PBMCs, taken more than 35 days after the first yellow fever vaccination. The receptors come from a man younger than 35 who received the YFV17D yellow fever vaccine. Both conserved end residues are part of each CDR3. Each record gives: J gene, V gene, clone size, D gene, CDR3 protein, CDR3 DNA. The D gene is left open where the match is weak. Clone size is shown for a subset of rows, as once, few, many or a class of expanded clone.

>TRBJ1-4|TRBV5-1|few|TRBD1
CASSLVGQGTSVEKLFF
TGCGCCAGCAGCTTGGTGGGACAGGGGACGTCAGTTGAAAAACTGTTTTTT
>TRBJ2-3|TRBV11-2|many|.
CASSLEVLDTQYF
TGTGCCAGCAGCTTAGAAGTCCTAGACACGCAGTATTTT
>TRBJ2-1|TRBV2|few|.
CASRKERGEGNEQFF
TGTGCCAGCAGGAAGGAGAGGGGGGAAGGAAATGAGCAGTTCTTC
>TRBJ2-2|TRBV12-3/TRBV12-4|many|.
CASSFFHQFTGELFF
TGTGCCAGCAGTTTTTTTCACCAATTCACCGGGGAGCTGTTTTTT
>TRBJ2-3|TRBV5-1|many|TRBD2
CASSPMTSGGSTDTQYF
TGCGCCAGCAGCCCTATGACTAGCGGGGGGAGCACAGATACGCAGTATTTT
>TRBJ2-7|TRBV5-1|few|.
CASSLQATGSYEQYF
TGCGCCAGCAGCTTGCAGGCGACAGGATCCTACGAGCAGTACTTC
>TRBJ2-3|TRBV7-3|.|TRBD2
CASSLRISGAGDTQYF
TGTGCCAGCAGCTTAAGAATCAGCGGGGCGGGGGATACGCAGTATTTT
>TRBJ1-2|TRBV12-3/TRBV12-4|few|TRBD1
CASSADRGPNYTF
TGTGCCAGCAGCGCGGACAGGGGCCCTAATTACACCTTC
>TRBJ2-2|TRBV15|.|TRBD2
CATNPGLAGVTGELFF
TGTGCCACCAACCCAGGACTAGCGGGAGTCACCGGGGAGCTGTTTTTT
>TRBJ2-2|TRBV5-1|.|TRBD1
CASKNDRALPGELFF
TGCGCCAGCAAAAACGACAGGGCCCTCCCCGGGGAGCTGTTTTTT
>TRBJ2-3|TRBV10-3|.|.
CAISEQGSADTQYF
TGTGCCATCAGTGAGCAGGGTAGTGCAGATACGCAGTATTTT
>TRBJ2-7|TRBV28|.|.
CASSNPGGRYEQYF
TGTGCCAGCAGTAACCCGGGGGGCAGGTACGAGCAGTACTTC
>TRBJ2-5|TRBV9|few|.
CASSVGPNDRPETQYF
TGTGCCAGCAGCGTAGGCCCCAACGACAGGCCGGAGACCCAGTACTTC
>TRBJ2-2|TRBV5-4|.|.
CASSNGGPGTGELFF
TGTGCCAGCAGTAACGGGGGCCCCGGGACCGGGGAGCTGTTTTTT
>TRBJ1-4|TRBV4-2|.|.
CARSLFRDSNPSKNEKLFF
TGTGCCCGCAGCCTCTTCCGGGACTCAAATCCAAGCAAGAATGAAAAACTGTTTTTT
>TRBJ2-1|TRBV5-1|many|TRBD2
CASSSSGGAYNEQFF
TGCGCCAGCAGCTCCAGCGGGGGGGCCTACAATGAGCAGTTCTTC
>TRBJ1-1|TRBV4-3|.|TRBD1
CASSQGGRTGSLMNTEAFF
TGCGCCAGCAGCCAAGGGGGGCGGACAGGGTCTCTTATGAACACTGAAGCTTTCTTT
>TRBJ2-1|TRBV6-1|few|.
CASKLLRADNEQFF
TGTGCCAGCAAACTCCTCCGAGCGGACAATGAGCAGTTCTTC
>TRBJ1-1|TRBV7-2|few|TRBD1
CASSFRRGRETEAFF
TGTGCCAGCAGCTTTAGGAGGGGGCGGGAAACTGAAGCTTTCTTT
>TRBJ2-5|TRBV25-1|many|.
CASSESSNIQETQYF
TGTGCCAGCAGTGAATCTTCAAACATTCAAGAGACCCAGTACTTC
>TRBJ2-1|TRBV5-6|few|.
CASSPGVRHNEQFF
TGTGCCAGCAGCCCCGGGGTCCGGCACAATGAGCAGTTCTTC
>TRBJ2-1|TRBV7-9|many|.
CASSLGRTFYNEQFF
TGTGCCAGCAGCTTGGGCAGGACCTTCTACAATGAGCAGTTCTTC
>TRBJ1-2|TRBV20-1|many|TRBD1
CSATPTGDGGYTF
TGCAGTGCTACGCCGACAGGGGACGGTGGCTACACCTTC
>TRBJ1-5|TRBV6-5|few|.
CASSYSIPGSDGNQPQHF
TGTGCCAGCAGTTACTCGATTCCGGGTTCTGATGGCAATCAGCCCCAGCATTTT
>TRBJ1-1|TRBV6-1|.|.
CASSLMGLDTEAFF
TGTGCCAGCAGTCTTATGGGCCTTGACACTGAAGCTTTCTTT
>TRBJ2-7|TRBV5-4|many|.
CASSLEHASEQYF
TGTGCCAGCAGCTTGGAACACGCGAGCGAGCAGTACTTC
>TRBJ1-5|TRBV25-1|.|.
CASSEWSSNQPQHF
TGTGCCAGCAGTGAATGGTCTAGCAATCAGCCCCAGCATTTT
>TRBJ2-7|TRBV7-9|.|.
CASSSPAGSSYEQYF
TGTGCCAGCAGCTCGCCGGCAGGGAGCTCCTACGAGCAGTACTTC
>TRBJ1-4|TRBV7-8|few|.
CASSLLAHPATNEKLFF
TGTGCCAGCAGCCTTTTGGCCCACCCTGCAACTAATGAAAAACTGTTTTTT
>TRBJ2-5|TRBV18|many|.
CASSQQETQYF
TGTGCCAGCAGCCAACAAGAGACCCAGTACTTC
>TRBJ1-2|TRBV9|.|.
CASSQTGANYGYTF
TGTGCCAGCAGTCAGACAGGAGCTAACTATGGCTACACCTTC
>TRBJ2-5|TRBV20-1|.|.
CSASSDQETQYF
TGCAGTGCTAGTTCAGACCAAGAGACCCAGTACTTC
>TRBJ1-4|TRBV6-5|few|TRBD1
CASSYSGTGVEKLFF
TGTGCCAGCAGTTACTCGGGGACAGGGGTTGAAAAACTGTTTTTT
>TRBJ2-1|TRBV11-2|.|TRBD2
CASSPIRGEPYNEQFF
TGTGCCAGCAGCCCAATCCGGGGGGAACCTTACAATGAGCAGTTCTTC
>TRBJ2-2|TRBV7-9|many|.
CASQGNTGELFF
TGTGCCTCACAGGGGAACACCGGGGAGCTGTTTTTT
>TRBJ2-3|TRBV20-1|.|.
CSARNPGASDTQYF
TGCAGTGCTAGAAATCCGGGGGCGTCAGATACGCAGTATTTT
>TRBJ2-2|TRBV7-9|many|.
CASSHNPSSGAGELFF
TGTGCCAGCAGCCACAACCCCAGTTCGGGGGCCGGGGAGCTGTTTTTT
>TRBJ2-1|TRBV11-1|few|TRBD2
CASSPPGLAGGSYNEQFF
TGTGCCAGCAGCCCCCCGGGACTAGCGGGGGGTAGCTACAATGAGCAGTTCTTC
>TRBJ2-1|TRBV10-3|.|TRBD2
CAITNPSGGYNEQFF
TGTGCCATCACCAACCCTAGCGGGGGGTACAATGAGCAGTTCTTC
>TRBJ1-2|TRBV15|.|.
CATSNGGLYGYTF
TGTGCCACCAGCAACGGGGGACTCTATGGCTACACCTTC
>TRBJ2-2|TRBV5-1|.|TRBD1
CASSFLGQQNTGELFF
TGCGCCAGCAGCTTTCTGGGACAGCAAAACACCGGGGAGCTGTTTTTT
>TRBJ2-3|TRBV12-3/TRBV12-4|many|TRBD2
CASTRDYNTDTQYF
TGTGCCAGCACTAGGGACTATAACACAGATACGCAGTATTTT
>TRBJ1-2|TRBV4-2|.|TRBD1
CASSQERTGLSGYTF
TGTGCCAGCAGCCAAGAAAGGACAGGGCTTAGTGGCTACACCTTC
>TRBJ1-2|TRBV2|few|.
CASSEAYPGRDGYTF
TGTGCCAGCAGTGAAGCCTACCCAGGGAGGGATGGCTACACCTTC
>TRBJ2-3|TRBV5-4|few|TRBD2
CASSLALAGSTDTQYF
TGTGCCAGCAGCTTGGCCCTAGCGGGGAGCACAGATACGCAGTATTTT